This entry concerns a single T cell receptor (beta chain). What it binds is not known. TCRdb passed the reads through MiXCR, listing each CDR3 protein once. Here the sample spans about 830,000 distinct CDR3 sequences, 30% to 35% being singletons. Germline CDR1 ENHRY, CDR2 SYGVKD. V dropped 0 bases and J dropped 3; count of bases not matched to a gene: 6. There are 16 residues in the CDR3. The entry originates in a study of T cell repertoires in cytomegalovirus infection. Study information: Recently identified HLA-C-restricted and well-studied HLA-B-restricted CMV epitopes were used. Whole-study findings and limits: Frequencies of public TCR beta families were cumulated, and this identified carriers of CMV plus the relevant HLA.

The sample was cultured CD8+ T cells from PBMCs, taken from culture after CMV antigen stimulation. This TCR was sampled from a human donor in good health (CMV status not recorded). Some clones in this sample may be carry-over from other donors' samples. V is TRBV10-3 and J is TRBJ1-1; 8 bases are a match to TRBD1. The CDR3 region has the DNA TGTGCCATCAGTGAGTCCTTGGACAGGGACTACACTGAAGCTTTCTTT. Translating it yields CAISESLDRDYTEAFF.